These 3 T cell receptor beta chains were all obtained from the same sample, sequenced in a study of beta chain features in type 1 diabetes. General study findings and limits: Moderate but significant shortening of TCRB CDR3s was recorded in all four CD4+ subsets from Type 1 diabetes patients.

For these TCRs, the target antigens are not known. Expressed TCRB transcripts were sequenced, since all the RNA that had been isolated was reverse transcribed. Only in-frame clones appear in the TCRdb table, and some are missing; sequencing was by immunoSEQ multiplex PCR. The table has 200,000 to 300,000 clones, 20% seen once. Source material: naive CD4+ T cells from blood. All receptors derive from a woman in her thirties or forties with type 1 diabetes.

The V gene is TRBV18, the J gene TRBJ2-5, with D unresolved. V was clipped by 2 bases and J by 5 bases, with 9 bases between them. The CDR3 sequence is 13 residues long. Germline loops: CDR1 KGHSH, CDR2 LQKENI. CDR3 protein: CASSPGGLETQYF. CDR3 in DNA: TGTGCCAGCTCACCAGGCGGTCTGGAGACCCAGTACTTC. The complete variable domain, with remaining parts taken from reference TRBV18 and TRBJ2-5, reads NAGVMQNPRHLVRRRGQEARLRCSPMKGHSHVYWYRQLPEEGLKFMVYLQKENIIDESGMPKERFSAEFPKEGPSILRIQQVVRGDSAAYFCASSPGGLETQYFGPGTRLLVL.

The chain carries TRBV9 and TRBJ1-5; 7 bases are a match to TRBD1. V gave up 3 bases and J gave up 10 bases; unmatched junction bases: 13. The CDR3 is 15 residues long. CDR1 and CDR2 (germline): SGDLS, YYNGEE. For the CDR3, the DNA is TGTGCCAGCAGCGCTTCCGGGACAGACCTTCATCCCCAGCATTTT. Translation gives CASSASGTDLHPQHF.

The genes are TRBV7-3 and TRBJ1-1; maybe TRBD1 (6 bases). The CDR3 is 14 amino acids. The ends were cut back, 3 bases at V and 1 base at J, with 9 bases in the middle. Germline V lookup: CDR1 SGHTA, CDR2 FQGTGA. CDR3: CASSFGTKNTEAFF. The CDR3 bases are TGTGCCAGCAGCTTCGGGACAAAGAACACTGAAGCTTTCTTT.